This TCR beta chain was found in a study of T cell repertoires in ileal Crohn's disease. Study information: Operated complications were stricturing disease (around 60%) and penetrating disease (about 40%). Findings and limits, study-wide: Endoscopic recurrence occurred in every patient whose clonality exceeded 26.8%. Compared with non-smokers, active smokers at surgery showed more clonal expansions.

In the case of this clone: Its antigen is undetermined.

Germline CDR1 and CDR2: SGHVS and FNYEAQ. The CDR3 has 19 residues. Germline trimming cut 2 bases from V and 7 bases from J; bases unmatched to any gene: 19. Method: immunoSEQ multiplex PCR; TCRdb's copy keeps in-frame clones and lacks some. The sample gives about 8,400 clones, approximately 96% of which show up once; approximately 0.2% is in the top ten. Patients were adults with ileal or ileocolonic Crohn's disease needing resection. This clonotype was obtained from an adult with Crohn's disease. This chain joins TRBV7-6 and TRBJ2-3; TRBD2 aligns across 9 bases. Sample: ileal tissue. The CDR3 reads CASSLQGAGGLAPRNTQYF. DNA of the CDR3: TGTGCCAGCAGCTTACAAGGGGCGGGGGGGCTCGCTCCCAGAAATACGCAGTATTTT.